This T cell receptor beta chain was identified during a study of blood T cell repertoires in COVID-19. Study details: Sites in the United States, Italy and Spain provided acute and convalescent COVID-19 samples.

In the original workflow: Amplifying reference gene primers gave estimates of nucleated cell counts. Sequenced by immunoSEQ multiplex PCR; TCRdb stores in-frame clones only, minus some. V and J calls and clone size follow that table, whereas D and trimming were derived from the DNA. The sample gives 40,000 to 60,000 clones, 70% to 90% of which show up once; 12% to 15% is in the top ten. The CDR3 has 15 amino acids. Germline CDR1 MNHNY, CDR2 SVGAGI (reference sequence). Trimming took 6 bases from V and 8 from J; bases not matched to a gene: 8. Source material: peripheral blood. The TCR was taken from a human donor in a cohort sampled during active COVID-19. The rearrangement uses TRBV6-6 and TRBJ1-4, with 11 bases that match TRBD1. DNA of the CDR3: TGTGCCAGCAGCGAGATGGGGACAGGGGGGGAAAAACTGTTTTTT. It encodes CASSEMGTGGEKLFF.